This TCR beta chain came from a study of Graves' ophthalmopathy and Graves' hyperthyroidism (dated by TCRdb to 2016 to 2019). At the level of the whole study: Peripheral blood samples were taken at the time of initial diagnosis, before any treatment was given. The study used signatures of the TCR beta repertoire to tell Graves' ophthalmopathy apart from Graves' hyperthyroidism and to predict which patients would progress to ophthalmopathy. In total, 120 to 150 blood samples were TCR-sequenced: under 45 ophthalmopathy, roughly 77 hyperthyroidism and approximately 17 hyperthyroidism-to-ophthalmopathy patients. To explore V-J signatures that separate ophthalmopathy from hyperthyroidism, a discovery set of about a hundred patients was enrolled, consisting of about 41 with ophthalmopathy and around 57 with stable hyperthyroidism. For independent validation, a separate cohort was made up of some 19 hyperthyroidism patients plus 17 patients who later progressed from hyperthyroidism to ophthalmopathy. In over five hyperthyroidism patients, T-cell repertoires of thyroid tissue and blood were compared. Following sampling, methimazole starting at 30 mg daily was administered to hyperthyroidism patients, and high-dose intravenous methylprednisolone was administered to ophthalmopathy patients. The 100 or so discovery patients were randomly divided into training and test sets at a 7:3 ratio. General findings and caveats noted by the study authors: Most of the expanded thyroid clonotypes with a frequency above 0.001 were also detected in blood, and it was suggested that the thyroid immune response may be reflected by blood repertoires. In validation, the model predicted ophthalmopathy progression with more than 55% sensitivity and 72.22% specificity; 12 predicted patients were CT-confirmed with GO in a median of around 6 months. The 13-signature model separated ophthalmopathy from stable hyperthyroidism with approximately 90% sensitivity and almost 84% specificity in cross-validation, and 80%/75% in the test set. No statistical method was used to set the sample size in advance, and the investigators knew which group each participant was assigned to.

As regards this clonotype: Its antigen is still unknown. No base qualities exist here, and no much larger clone lies one base off it.

Hyperthyroidism was defined as stable when no progression to ophthalmopathy occurred within 18 months of follow-up. Hyperthyroidism patients were newly diagnosed, were aged 18 to 65 years, and had a disease duration under 2 months. Patients were excluded if they had other autoimmune diseases, uncontrolled infections, pregnancy or lactation. Clinical symptoms, serum thyroxine, TRAb, thyroid ultrasound and orbital computed tomography were used for diagnosis. PBMCs were isolated from 10 ml of fresh peripheral blood by Ficoll-Paque density gradient centrifugation. Total RNA was extracted using Trizol reagent, and RNA quality was checked on an Agilent 2100 Bioanalyzer. Relative to germline, V is missing 6 bases and J is missing 7 bases, with 8 bases of the junction outside any gene match. Inclusive of the bounding cysteine and phenylalanine, the CDR3 is 13 residues long. The kept DNA is CDR3 alone, 39 bases in frame from the first base. Looking up the germline V gene (reference sequence) yields CDR1 MNHEY and CDR2 SMNVEV.

For repertoire sequencing, the TCR beta CDR3 regions were amplified from RNA transcripts. HTBI primers and the Qiagen OneStep RT-PCR kit were used in a first-round RT-PCR, which was followed by a second-round multiplex PCR, size selection and purification. Libraries were sequenced on an Illumina HiSeq2000 using paired-end 100 bp reads. Concerning the study's data processing: SOAPnuke was used to process the reads, throwing out any read that had adapters, had uncalled bases, had a mean Phred below 15, or lacked an exact constant-primer or identifier match. COPE v1.2.5 was used to merge high-quality paired reads. Each unique nucleotide sequence was treated as a clonotype, and MiTCR v1.1 was used to align the clonotypes to the IMGT TRB V, D and J references. Analysis was restricted to V-J combinations with a frequency above 0.0001, which covered roughly 99% of repertoires. A TCR clonal expansion and chaos score per V-J combination was defined as the ratio of F50 clonal expansion to chaos observed in the TCRdist matrix. Features were reduced by Welch's t-statistics and random forest to 10 to 15 V-J combinations, which fed a naive Bayes classifier. Thyroid-blood repertoire similarity was quantified with the Morisita-Horn index. In TCRdb, the public reads were trimmed at Q25 with fastp and aligned with MiXCR, with productive beta chains retained. When rows share a CDR3 protein, they turn into one entry using the most common DNA and genes. The authors' filters were not applied to this entry. The sample table contains under 800,000 distinct CDR3 sequences; only one count was recorded for roughly 20% of them. The ten largest clones take up approximately 7% of the sample.

Sequencing was done on a sample of peripheral blood. The sequence links TRBV27 to TRBJ2-7; 8 of the junction bases match TRBD2. The TCR comes from a woman aged 18 to 35 with stable Graves' hyperthyroidism. Some clones in this sample may be carry-over from other donors' samples. Donor details come from another sample of the same person, matched by shared clones. The sequenced DNA: TGTGCCAGCAGCCCCCGGGGGGGCCGGGAGCAGTACTTC. It translates to CASSPRGGREQYF.